This T cell receptor (beta chain) originates from a study of blood T cell repertoires in COVID-19. Looking at the study overall: From the United States, Italy and Spain came samples of acute and convalescent COVID-19.

Original data processing: Nucleated cell number was recorded as an estimate derived from reference gene primer amplification. This table comes from immunoSEQ multiplex PCR, and its TCRdb copy is limited to in-frame clones, with some not included. The V and J calls and clone size come from that table; D and trimming were worked out from the DNA. Here the sample spans approximately 290,000 clones, more than 80% being singletons. Germline CDR1 reads SGHRS; CDR2 reads YFSETQ. The CDR3 has 13 residues. V shed 3 bases and J shed 2 bases, with 9 bases lying between them. Those who participated ranged in age from roughly 18 to 90 years and resided in about two dozen US areas.

This receptor was obtained from a woman aged 25-40 years who had recovered from COVID-19. The V and J genes are TRBV5-1 and TRBJ2-7; maybe TRBD1 (6 bases). Material: PBMCs or T cells enriched from blood (not recorded which). CDR3: CASSSDSAYEQYF. The CDR3 region has the DNA TGCGCCAGCAGCTCGGACAGCGCCTACGAGCAGTACTTC.